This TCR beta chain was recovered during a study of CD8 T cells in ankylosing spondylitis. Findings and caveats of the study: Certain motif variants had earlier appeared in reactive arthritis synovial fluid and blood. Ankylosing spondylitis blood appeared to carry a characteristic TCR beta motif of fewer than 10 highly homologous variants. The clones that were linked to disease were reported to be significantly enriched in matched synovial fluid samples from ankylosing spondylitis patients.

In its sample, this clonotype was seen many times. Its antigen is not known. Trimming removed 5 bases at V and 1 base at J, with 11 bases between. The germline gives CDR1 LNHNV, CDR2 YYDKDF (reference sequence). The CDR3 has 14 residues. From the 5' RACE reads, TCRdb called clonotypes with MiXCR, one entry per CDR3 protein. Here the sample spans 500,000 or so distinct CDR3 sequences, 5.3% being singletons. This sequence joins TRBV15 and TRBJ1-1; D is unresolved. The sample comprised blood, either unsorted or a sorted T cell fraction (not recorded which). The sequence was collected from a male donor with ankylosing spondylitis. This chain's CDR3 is CATSSGIQNTEAFF. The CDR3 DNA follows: TGTGCCACCAGCTCGGGGATCCAGAACACTGAAGCTTTCTTT.